At least ten counts were recorded for the clone carrying this TCR beta chain. For TCR beta, libraries came from iRepertoire HTBI primers and Arm-PCR of CDR3 regions. TCRdb redid the calling of the multiplex PCR reads with MiXCR, one entry per CDR3 protein. There are about 220,000 distinct CDR3 sequences in the sample; roughly 19% occur only once, and around 11% lies in the top ten. The data derive from a study of regulatory T cells in long-lasting Graves disease. Noted time point: newly diagnosed GD, antithyroid drugs for less than 3 months. From PBMCs, RNA was extracted and then used to make the TCR library. The CDR3 covers 15 residues. CDR1 and CDR2 from the germline V gene are SNHLY and FYNNEI. Trimming shortened V by 0 bases and J by 0 bases, and 8 bases separated the two germline ends. This sample also belongs to another study, concerning T cells in Graves' hyperthyroidism and ophthalmopathy.

This sample comprised peripheral blood mononuclear cells (PBMCs), obtained at new diagnosis, from a patient treated with antithyroid drugs. The TCR was taken from a woman aged 25-40 years with Graves disease. The genes are TRBV2 and TRBJ1-2; D unclear. The CDR3 bases are TGTGCCAGCAGTGAAGCGGCAGTTCCTAACTATGGCTACACCTTC. This encodes CASSEAAVPNYGYTF.